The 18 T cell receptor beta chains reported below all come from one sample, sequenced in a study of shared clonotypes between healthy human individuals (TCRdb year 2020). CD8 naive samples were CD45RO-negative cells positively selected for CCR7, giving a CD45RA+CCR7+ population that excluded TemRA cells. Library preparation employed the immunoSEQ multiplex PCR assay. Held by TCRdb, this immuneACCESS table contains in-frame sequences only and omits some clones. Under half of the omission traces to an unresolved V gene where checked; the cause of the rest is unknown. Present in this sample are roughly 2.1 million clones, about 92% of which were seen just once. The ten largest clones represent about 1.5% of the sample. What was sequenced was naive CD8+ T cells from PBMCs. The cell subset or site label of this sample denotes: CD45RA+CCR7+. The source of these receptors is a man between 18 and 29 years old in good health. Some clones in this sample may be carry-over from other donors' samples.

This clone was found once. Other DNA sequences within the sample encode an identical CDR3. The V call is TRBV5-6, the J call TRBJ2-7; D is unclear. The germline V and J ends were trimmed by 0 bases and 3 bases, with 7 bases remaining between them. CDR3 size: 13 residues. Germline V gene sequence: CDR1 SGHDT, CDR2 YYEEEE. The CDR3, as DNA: TGTGCCAGCAGCTTGGGAGTCCGCTACGAGCAGTACTTC. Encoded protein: CASSLGVRYEQYF.

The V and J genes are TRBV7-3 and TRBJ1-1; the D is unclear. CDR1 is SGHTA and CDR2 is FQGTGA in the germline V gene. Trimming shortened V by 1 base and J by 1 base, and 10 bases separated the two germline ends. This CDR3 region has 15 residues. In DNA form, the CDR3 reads TGTGCCAGCAGCTTAATTAGGGAAACGAACACTGAAGCTTTCTTT. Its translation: CASSLIRETNTEAFF.

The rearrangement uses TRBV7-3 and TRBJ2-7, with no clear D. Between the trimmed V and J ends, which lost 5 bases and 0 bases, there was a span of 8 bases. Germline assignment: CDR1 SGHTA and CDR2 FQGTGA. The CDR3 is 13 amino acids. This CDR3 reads CASSPRISYEQYF. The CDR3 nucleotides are TGTGCCAGCAGCCCCCGCATCTCCTACGAGCAGTACTTC. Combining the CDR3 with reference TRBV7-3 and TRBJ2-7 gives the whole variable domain GAGVSQTPSNKVTEKGKYVELRCDPISGHTALYWYRQSLGQGPEFLIYFQGTGAADDSGLPNDRFFAVRPEGSVSTLKIQRTERGDSAVYLCASSPRISYEQYFGPGTRLTVT.

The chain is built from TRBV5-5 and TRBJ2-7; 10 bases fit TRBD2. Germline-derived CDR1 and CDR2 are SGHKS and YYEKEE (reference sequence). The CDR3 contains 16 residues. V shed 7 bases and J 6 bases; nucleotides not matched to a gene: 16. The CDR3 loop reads CASVELAGETSSEQYF. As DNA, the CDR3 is TGTGCCAGCGTTGAGCTAGCGGGAGAAACATCGAGCGAGCAGTACTTC.

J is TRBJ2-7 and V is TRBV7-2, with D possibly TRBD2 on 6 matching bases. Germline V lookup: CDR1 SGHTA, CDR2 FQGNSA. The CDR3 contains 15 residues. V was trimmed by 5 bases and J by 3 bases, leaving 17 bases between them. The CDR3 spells CASSPPGRDLYEQYF. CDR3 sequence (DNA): TGTGCCAGCAGCCCGCCGGGGCGGGATCTCTACGAGCAGTACTTC.

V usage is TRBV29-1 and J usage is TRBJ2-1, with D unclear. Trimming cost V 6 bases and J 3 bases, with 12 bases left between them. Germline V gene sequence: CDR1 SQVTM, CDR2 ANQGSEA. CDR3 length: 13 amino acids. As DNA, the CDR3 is TGCAGCGTAGTAGACACAAGCTACAATGAGCAGTTCTTC. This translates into CSVVDTSYNEQFF.

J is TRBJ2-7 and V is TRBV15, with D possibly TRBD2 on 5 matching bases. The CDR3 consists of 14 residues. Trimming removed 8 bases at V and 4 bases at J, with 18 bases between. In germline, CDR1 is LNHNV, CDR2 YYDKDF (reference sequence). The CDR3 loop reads CATSRAEIGYEQYF. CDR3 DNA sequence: TGTGCCACCTCGAGGGCGGAAATAGGGTACGAGCAGTACTTC.

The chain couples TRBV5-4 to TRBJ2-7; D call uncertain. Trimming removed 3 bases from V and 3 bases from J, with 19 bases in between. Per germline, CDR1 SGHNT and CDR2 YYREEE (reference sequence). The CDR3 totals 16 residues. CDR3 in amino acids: CASSYLKGRMNYEQYF. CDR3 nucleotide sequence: TGTGCCAGCAGCTACCTAAAAGGACGGATGAACTACGAGCAGTACTTC.

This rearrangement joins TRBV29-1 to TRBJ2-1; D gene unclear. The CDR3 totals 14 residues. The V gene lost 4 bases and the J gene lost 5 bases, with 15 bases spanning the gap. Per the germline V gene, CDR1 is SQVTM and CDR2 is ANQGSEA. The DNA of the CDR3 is TGCAGCGTTGTAACTGCCTTAACTAACAATGAGCAGTTCTTC. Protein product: CSVVTALTNNEQFF.

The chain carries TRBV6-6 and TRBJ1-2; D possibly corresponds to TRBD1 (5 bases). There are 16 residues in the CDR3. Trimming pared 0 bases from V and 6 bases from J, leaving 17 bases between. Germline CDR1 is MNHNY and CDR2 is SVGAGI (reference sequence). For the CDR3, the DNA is TGTGCCAGCAGTTACTCCGCGAGCAGGGAGCGGGATGGCTACACCTTC. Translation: CASSYSASRERDGYTF.

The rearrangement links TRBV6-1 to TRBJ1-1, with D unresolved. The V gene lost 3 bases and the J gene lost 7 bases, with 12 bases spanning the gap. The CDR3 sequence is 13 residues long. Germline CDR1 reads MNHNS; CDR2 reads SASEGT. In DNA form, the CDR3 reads TGTGCCAGCAGTGACCGGGCCAAACATGAAGCTTTCTTT. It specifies CASSDRAKHEAFF.

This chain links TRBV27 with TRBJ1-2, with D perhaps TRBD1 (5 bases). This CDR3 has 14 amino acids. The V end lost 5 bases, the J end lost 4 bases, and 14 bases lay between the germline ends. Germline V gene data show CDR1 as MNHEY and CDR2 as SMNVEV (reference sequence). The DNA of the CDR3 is TGTGCCAGCAGTGCCCGAGGGGAGTTCTATGGCTACACCTTC. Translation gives CASSARGEFYGYTF.

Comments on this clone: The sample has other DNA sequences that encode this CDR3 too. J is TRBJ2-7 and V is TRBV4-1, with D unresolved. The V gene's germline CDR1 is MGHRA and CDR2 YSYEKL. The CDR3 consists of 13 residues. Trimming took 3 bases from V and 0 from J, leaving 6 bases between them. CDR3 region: CASSQGLSYEQYF. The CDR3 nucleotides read TGCGCCAGCAGCCAGGGTCTCTCCTACGAGCAGTACTTC.

Here the CDR3 DNA reads TGTGCCAGTAGTATGCAGGGGACACCGTCCTACGAGCAGTACTTC. The encoded protein is CASSMQGTPSYEQYF. The V and J genes are TRBV19 and TRBJ2-7, with D tentatively TRBD1 (6 bases). The CDR3 is made up of 15 amino acids. Trimming took 3 bases from V and 1 from J, leaving 13 bases between them. Germline lookup yields CDR1 LNHDA and CDR2 SQIVND (reference sequence).

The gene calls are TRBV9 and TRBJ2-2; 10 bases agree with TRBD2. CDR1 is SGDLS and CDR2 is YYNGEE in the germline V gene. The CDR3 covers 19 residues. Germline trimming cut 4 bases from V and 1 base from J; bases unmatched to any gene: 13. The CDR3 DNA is TGTGCCAGCAGCTTTTCTCGGACTAGCGGACCCCGGAACACCGGGGAGCTGTTTTTT. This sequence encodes CASSFSRTSGPRNTGELFF. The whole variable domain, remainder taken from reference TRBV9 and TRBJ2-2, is DSGVTQTPKHLITATGQRVTLRCSPRSGDLSVYWYQQSLDQGLQFLIQYYNGEERAKGNILERFSAQQFPDLHSELNLSSLELGDSALYFCASSFSRTSGPRNTGELFFGEGSRLTVL.

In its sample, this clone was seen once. CDR3 coding DNA: TGTGCCAGCAGTTTCCACAGGGAGGAAGATACGCAGTATTTT. Its protein product is CASSFHREEDTQYF. The chain has TRBV28 and TRBJ2-3; D is possibly TRBD1 or TRBD2 (6 bases each). From germline, CDR1 is MDHEN and CDR2 SYDVKM. V lost 3 bases and J lost 5, with 12 bases in between. This CDR3 spans 14 amino acids. Together with reference TRBV28 and TRBJ2-3, the CDR3 gives the full variable domain: DVKVTQSSRYLVKRTGEKVFLECVQDMDHENMFWYRQDPGLGLRLIYFSYDVKMKEKGDIPEGYSVSREKKERFSLILESASTNQTSMYLCASSFHREEDTQYFGPGTRLTVL.

The CDR3: CASSQERATGELFF. CDR3 coding DNA: TGTGCCAGCAGCCAAGAAAGGGCAACCGGGGAGCTGTTTTTT. The V and J genes are TRBV14 and TRBJ2-2; D not certain. CDR1 SGHDN and CDR2 FVKESK come from the germline V gene. V was clipped by 0 bases and J by 5 bases, with 7 bases between them. The CDR3 spans 14 residues.

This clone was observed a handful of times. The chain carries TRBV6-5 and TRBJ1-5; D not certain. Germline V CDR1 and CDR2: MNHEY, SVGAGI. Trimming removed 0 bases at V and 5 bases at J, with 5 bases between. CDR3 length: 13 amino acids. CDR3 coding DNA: TGTGCCAGCAGTTACTCGGCAGATCAGCCCCAGCATTTT. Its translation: CASSYSADQPQHF.